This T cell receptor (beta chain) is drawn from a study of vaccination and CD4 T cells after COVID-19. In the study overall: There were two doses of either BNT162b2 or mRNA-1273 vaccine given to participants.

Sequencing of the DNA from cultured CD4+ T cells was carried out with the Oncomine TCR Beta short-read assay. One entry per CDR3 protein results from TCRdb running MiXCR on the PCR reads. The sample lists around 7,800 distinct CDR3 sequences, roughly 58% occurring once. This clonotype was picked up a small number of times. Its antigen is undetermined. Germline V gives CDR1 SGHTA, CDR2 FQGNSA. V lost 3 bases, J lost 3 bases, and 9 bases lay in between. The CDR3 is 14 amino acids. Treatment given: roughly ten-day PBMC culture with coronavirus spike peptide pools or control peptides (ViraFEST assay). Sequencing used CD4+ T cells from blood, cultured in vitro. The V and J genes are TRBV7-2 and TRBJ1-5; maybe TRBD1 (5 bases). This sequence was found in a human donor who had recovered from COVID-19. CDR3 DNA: TGTGCCAGCAGCTTGTCAGGGTACAATCAGCCCCAGCATTTT. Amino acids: CASSLSGYNQPQHF.